Detailed here is one T cell receptor beta chain. It lacks a known antigen. No quality values exist for individual bases; no much larger clone is one base distant. V is cut by 3 bases and J by 0 bases, and the space between the germline ends is 6 bases. Per the germline V gene, SGHRS is the CDR1 and YFSETQ is the CDR2. The CDR3 spans 13 residues, from the cysteine through the phenylalanine. Of all the DNA, just the CDR3 is kept, 39 bases in frame from base 1. Samples were obtained from patients with Merkel cell carcinoma. The method was the immunoSEQ multiplex PCR assay. TCRdb retrieved this table from immuneACCESS and kept in-frame rearrangements only. Not all clones are present; in checked studies, unresolved V genes account for under half, and no reason is known for the remainder. Across this sample there are about 15,000 clones, with about nine tenths seen only once. The ten largest clones add up to around 8% of the sample.

The data are from a study of T cells and Merkel cell carcinoma outcomes (dated by TCRdb to the early 2020s). Background on the whole study: In patients with Merkel cell carcinoma, researchers looked at whether the T-cell repertoire of the tumor, along with T-cell density, could predict clinical outcome.

Study-wide conclusions, independent of this receptor: Clinical outcomes in Merkel cell carcinoma patients were reported to be predicted by T-cell repertoire features combined with T-cell density.

The receptor chain draws on TRBV5-1 and TRBJ1-1; no D gene can be assigned with confidence. What was sequenced was tumor tissue from Merkel cell carcinoma. This clonotype was obtained from a human donor with Merkel cell carcinoma. This receptor has the CDR3 CASSSIVNTEAFF. The DNA sequence reads TGCGCCAGCAGCTCGATAGTGAACACTGAAGCTTTCTTT.